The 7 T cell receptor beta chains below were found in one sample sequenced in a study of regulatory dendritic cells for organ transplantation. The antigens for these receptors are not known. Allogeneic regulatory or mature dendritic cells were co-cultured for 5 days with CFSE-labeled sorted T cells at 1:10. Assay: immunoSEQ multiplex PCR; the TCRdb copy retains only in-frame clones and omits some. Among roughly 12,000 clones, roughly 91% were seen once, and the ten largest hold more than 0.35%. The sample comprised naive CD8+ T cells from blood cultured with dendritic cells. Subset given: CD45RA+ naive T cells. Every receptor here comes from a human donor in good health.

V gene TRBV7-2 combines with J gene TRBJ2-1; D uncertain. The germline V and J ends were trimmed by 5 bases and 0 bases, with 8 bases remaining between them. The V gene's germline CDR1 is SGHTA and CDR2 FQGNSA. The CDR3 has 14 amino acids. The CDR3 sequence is CASSPPSSYNEQFF. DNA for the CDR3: TGTGCCAGCAGCCCCCCTAGCTCCTACAATGAGCAGTTCTTC.

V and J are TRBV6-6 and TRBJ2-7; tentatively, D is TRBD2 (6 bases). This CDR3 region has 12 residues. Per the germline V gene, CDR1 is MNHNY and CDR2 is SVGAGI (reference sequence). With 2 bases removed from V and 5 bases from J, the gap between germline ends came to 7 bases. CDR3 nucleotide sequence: TGTGCCAGCAGTTACCCGGGGGACGAGCAGTACTTC. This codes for CASSYPGDEQYF.

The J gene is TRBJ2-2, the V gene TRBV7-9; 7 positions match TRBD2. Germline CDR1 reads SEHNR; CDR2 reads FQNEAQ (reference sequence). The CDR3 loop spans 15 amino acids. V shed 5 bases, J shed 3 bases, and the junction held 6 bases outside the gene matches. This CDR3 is CASSPRESDTGELFF. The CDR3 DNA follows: TGTGCCAGCAGCCCGCGGGAGTCGGACACCGGGGAGCTGTTTTTT.

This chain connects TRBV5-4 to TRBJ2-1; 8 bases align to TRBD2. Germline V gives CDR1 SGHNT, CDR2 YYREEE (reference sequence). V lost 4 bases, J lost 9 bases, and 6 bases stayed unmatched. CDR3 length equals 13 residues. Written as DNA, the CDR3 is TGTGCCAGCAGCCCGGGACTAGTGGTTGAGCAGTTCTTC. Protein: CASSPGLVVEQFF.

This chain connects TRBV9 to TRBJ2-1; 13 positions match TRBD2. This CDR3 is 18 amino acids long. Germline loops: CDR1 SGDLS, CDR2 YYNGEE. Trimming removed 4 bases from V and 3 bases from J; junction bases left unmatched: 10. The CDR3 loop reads CASSHRTSGRGLYNEQFF. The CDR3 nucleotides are TGTGCCAGCAGCCACAGGACTAGCGGGAGAGGGCTCTACAATGAGCAGTTCTTC.

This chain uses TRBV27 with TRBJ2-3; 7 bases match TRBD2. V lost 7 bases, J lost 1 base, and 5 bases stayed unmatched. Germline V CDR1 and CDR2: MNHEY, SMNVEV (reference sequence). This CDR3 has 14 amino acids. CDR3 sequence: CASTPRGGTDTQYF. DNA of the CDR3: TGTGCCAGCACCCCTCGGGGGGGCACAGATACGCAGTATTTT.

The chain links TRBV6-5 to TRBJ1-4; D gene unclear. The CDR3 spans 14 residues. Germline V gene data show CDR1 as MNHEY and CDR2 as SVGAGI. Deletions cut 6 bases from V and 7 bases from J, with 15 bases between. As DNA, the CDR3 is TGTGCCAGCAGCCCCGGCCAATATGGTGAAAAACTGTTTTTT. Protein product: CASSPGQYGEKLFF.